This T cell receptor beta chain emerged from a study of T-cell reconstitution after alpha-beta-depleted transplantation in children. Germline V gene lookup returns CDR1 DFQATT and CDR2 SNEGSKA (reference sequence). V lost 0 bases and J lost 0; bases outside the gene matches: 8. The CDR3 runs 17 residues. There are a few counts of this clonotype. The antigen is not known. Using unique molecular identifiers, the investigators prepared the TCRbeta library. Using its own MiXCR run on the PCR reads, TCRdb lists one record per CDR3 protein. The table shows around 270,000 distinct CDR3 sequences, with almost 8% occurring only once. Findings and limits, study-wide: Approximately two months post-transplant, alpha-beta T cells reportedly originated from several hundred expanded graft clones. It was newly produced T cells that mostly accounted for T-cell counts and diversity one year after transplant.

The sequence came from a female patient aged 2-10 years who had a stem cell transplant for Fanconi anemia, so the T cells may come from the graft donor. This rearrangement joins TRBV20-1 to TRBJ1-1; 9 bases are a match to TRBD1. Source: peripheral blood, taken 360 days after TCRalphabeta/CD19-depleted stem cell transplant. The CDR3 region is CSARDGGQGHMNTEAFF. CDR3 nucleotide sequence: TGCAGTGCTAGAGACGGGGGACAGGGACACATGAACACTGAAGCTTTCTTT.